Sequencing of this T cell receptor beta chain was carried out in a study of blood T cell repertoires in COVID-19. Study context: COVID-19 samples collected from the United States, Italy and Spain covered acute and convalescent phases. In each case, the material was cDNA or gDNA derived from T cells, B-cell-depleted T cells, or PBMCs.

The CDR3 is 14 residues long. Looked up from germline, CDR1 is LNHNV and CDR2 is YYDKDF (reference sequence). The V and J ends lost 5 bases and 9 bases, in that order; junction bases with no gene match: 11. In the authors' workflow: Amplification with reference gene primers provided the estimates of nucleated cell counts. TCRdb's table, derived via immunoSEQ multiplex PCR, lists solely in-frame clones and lacks some. The DNA gave D and trimming, while V, J and clone size come from that table. This table has hundreds of thousands of clones, about 80% appearing once. The material sequenced was peripheral blood. This TCR came from a woman older than 75 with acute or convalescent COVID-19. The rearrangement links TRBV15 to TRBJ2-5, with TRBD1 matching over 8 bases. The CDR3 DNA is TGTGCCACCAGCGGACCGGAACAGGGGGATGCCCAGTACTTC. This sequence encodes CATSGPEQGDAQYF.